This T cell receptor beta chain came from a study of CD8+CD57+ T cells in acquired aplastic anemia. Study information: The DNA of sorted CD4+ and CD8+ cells averaged 3.2 ug. Overall study results and limits: Researchers reported that CD8+ Simpson's diversity was not significantly different in patients versus controls. Sharing between patients and controls was observed for twenty-nine CD8+ CDR3 sequences.

This CDR3 has 14 amino acids. V lost 3 bases to trimming and J lost 0 bases, with 12 bases between them. CDR1 is SQVTM, CDR2 ANQGSEA, per germline. Turning to this clonotype: Its cognate antigen is unknown.

Patients sequenced had flow cytometry evidence of CD8+CD57+ cell expansion. All participating patients were living with severe acquired aplastic anemia. Genomic DNA acted as the template from which TCR beta VDJ combination and CDR3 sequence profiling were carried out. TCRdb ran MiXCR on the reads and lists one entry per CDR3 protein. Here the sample spans 180,000 or so distinct CDR3 sequences, around 50% being singletons. The chain combines TRBV29-1 with TRBJ2-7; D assignment may be TRBD1 or TRBD2 (5 bases each). The TCR sequence derives from a human donor with aplastic anemia. The specimen sequenced was sorted CD4+, CD8+, or CD8+CD57+ T cells (not recorded which) from PBMCs. The chain's CDR3 is CSVEGDGVSYEQYF. Written as DNA, the CDR3 is TGCAGCGTTGAGGGGGATGGGGTCTCCTACGAGCAGTACTTC.